This T cell receptor beta chain was observed in a study of neoadjuvant anti-PD-1 for oral cavity cancer. Study background: Patients without progression received a fourth nivolumab dose around day 43, then surgical resection on days 50-56.

Blood cells were analyzed directly, without culture or expansion. CDR1 SGHNT and CDR2 YYREEE come from the germline V gene (reference sequence). CDR3 size: 16 residues. V lost 0 bases to trimming and J lost 0 bases, with 10 bases between them. Sequencing was performed with immunoSEQ multiplex PCR; in TCRdb, only in-frame clones are kept and a portion is missing. The data contain 30,000 to 35,000 clones, around nine tenths of them singletons. This receptor was obtained from a person between 40 and 85 years old with oral cavity squamous cell carcinoma. This rearrangement joins TRBV5-4 to TRBJ2-4; D might be TRBD1 (6 bases). Sequencing was performed on PBMCs, taken before nivolumab (anti-PD-1) treatment. This chain's CDR3 is CASSLDRVGAKNIQYF. The CDR3 bases are TGTGCCAGCAGCTTGGACAGGGTGGGAGCCAAAAACATTCAGTACTTC.